The source of this T cell receptor (beta chain) is a study of cytomegalovirus exposure and HLA in healthy donors (dated by TCRdb to about 2017). Concerning the study at large: In an earlier analysis of approximately 500 of the donors, 276 Gb of sequence data and roughly 100 million unique TCR beta sequences from 150 million to 200 million T cells were reported. In addition to the first cohort of hundreds of subjects, a separate validation cohort of approximately 110 different subjects was used. The genetic ancestry cluster associated with self-reported Caucasian donors included approximately 85% of the 300 to 400 genotyped donors. The study profiled the T cell repertoires of under 850 subjects by immunosequencing and related them to cytomegalovirus serostatus. Rather than using new phenotypic data, the later analysis identified candidate immune exposures from TCR beta sequences and from how often those sequences occurred across donors. Approximately 310 gigabases of sequencing data and tens of millions of unique TCR sequences were included in an early release covering several hundred HLA-typed donors. Donor age, sex, ethnicity and CMV serostatus were compiled alongside the repertoire data. Because of strong linkage in the cohort, roughly five DR-DQ haplotypes were treated as single units for association and clustering. To predict cytomegalovirus infection status, the study brought together high-throughput TCR immunosequencing, statistical association of individual TCRs with disease status, and machine learning. Among under 450 genotyped donors of the cohort, an average of about 240,000 unique TCR beta nucleotide sequences were sequenced per donor, roughly 20% of them non-productive. In a later genetic analysis, genome-wide SNP genotypes for about 55% of the roughly 700 donors were used, and that subset was treated as a discovery cohort. Class I and class II HLA loci were covered by the typing at four-digit resolution. All discovery cohort repertoires had been generated on a single sequencing platform. To decide whether each TCR beta V gene segment behaved as functional or pseudogenic, an earlier analysis of some 570 of the donors relied on high-throughput TCR beta sequencing. The study was designed to test whether signatures of past pathogen exposure could be identified by cataloging public T cell receptors. Typing coverage varied by locus: 629-630 donors for A, B, C, DRB1 and DQB1; approximately 520 for DQA1; some 610 for DPA1; about 450 for DPB1. A later analysis re-analyzed previously published TCR beta repertoires from 660 or so donors and added high-resolution HLA genotyping to study TCR occurrence patterns. Study-level results and caveats: Correlated functional status among segregating V segments might be attributable to linkage disequilibrium, but an unknown experimental factor could not be ruled out. In an earlier analysis of some 540 of the donors, most TCR beta V segments appeared in productive rearrangements about 90% or about 30% of the time, broadly matching IMGT annotations. V-gene and J-gene trimming of TCR beta chains was associated with a missense DCLRE1C variant in a later genetic analysis, and the association was replicated in an independent cohort. A few of the identified cytomegalovirus-associated TCR beta chains were confirmed in vitro to be specific for cytomegalovirus antigens. The study listed 170 or so TCR beta chains as associated with cytomegalovirus. According to a later analysis, most CMV-associated TCR beta chains appeared to be HLA-restricted, and the HLA associations seemed to be driven largely by CMV exposure. For the cohort, immune exposure information was limited to CMV serostatus. The authors suggested that the approach could potentially be generalized to other disease states and immunological phenotypes. When HLA alleles, especially DR and DQ, strongly co-occurred, attributing TCR associations to individual alleles was difficult. A later analysis found that TCR association rates varied across HLA loci, with DRB1 alleles showing the most associated TCRs and HLA-C alleles the fewest. Across donors, most TCR sequences were observed very rarely, whereas some public TCRs were present in many individuals. The 87-base-pair reads could not distinguish some IMGT-functional V segments, including TRBV6-2 and TRBV6-3, so those segments were excluded. Compared with the approximately 600-donor mean, donors in an Asian-associated ancestry cluster had fewer N-insertions in productive TCRs, according to a later genetic analysis. In a later analysis, HLA-associated TCR beta chains showed more clonal expansion and lower generation probabilities than non-associated chains that were equally common. A further reported finding was that TCR beta sequences accurately predicted the HLA-A and HLA-B alleles for most subjects in the first cohort. Because HLA typing was unavailable for some donors at each locus, only the typed subset was used in association tests. According to a later analysis, parvovirus B19, influenza, CMV and Epstein-Barr virus appeared linked to several top co-occurrence clusters. About 15 rarely observed V segments, including chromosome 9 orphons, were excluded from the earlier analysis of a few hundred of the donors because counts were too low. The classifier was reported to diagnose cytomegalovirus status with high specificity and sensitivity in both the original and validation cohorts. The cohort was sequenced for TCR beta chains only, and without alpha or paired-chain data the features that could be detected were limited. The presence/absence analyses assumed that sequencing depth was roughly uniform across donors, and that assumption may not be true. In a later analysis, 15,000 to 20,000 TCR beta sequences were associated with specific HLA alleles at a false discovery rate of 0.05. A group of highly shared sequence variants was considered likely to be a technical artifact of the sequencing pipeline.

The cohort was made up of approximately 700 healthy bone marrow donors. Cohort members were all nominally healthy when sampled, although unrecorded immune exposures were likely present. The donor was CMV seropositive and was included in the group of 270 or so seropositive cohort members. Every donor gave a peripheral blood sample, and the peripheral blood mononuclear cells from that sample were used for TCR beta sequencing. The Qiagen DNeasy Blood Extraction Kit was used to extract genomic DNA from the blood cell samples. A few counts support this clone. Its binding antigen is unknown. No per-base quality is available; no much larger clone lies one base away. Preparation of the library involved the immunoSEQ multiplex PCR assay. For the multiplex PCR, a mixture combining 60 forward primers for TCR Vbeta segments and 13 reverse primers for TCR Jbeta segments was used. The CDR3 region of rearranged TCR beta genes was amplified from genomic DNA by a multiplex PCR assay. The Illumina HiSeq System was used to sequence the amplified TCR beta libraries as 87-base-pair reads. Regarding the original processing steps: Across the 640 or so repertoires, a later analysis counted 75 million to 90 million unique TCR beta chains, around 10 million of which were shared by at least two donors. Raw reads were error-corrected and collapsed into unique sequences with a nearest-neighbor algorithm that merged closely related sequences to remove PCR and sequencing errors. CDR3 sequences were aligned to IMGT reference sequences to assign V, D and J gene segments. Each retained sequence needed at least a six-nucleotide match to both a V gene segment and a J gene segment. Rearrangements were classified as productive when the CDR3 lacked stop codons and remained in frame with V and J, and all other rearrangements were classified as non-productive. CDR3 was defined by IMGT convention, running from the second conserved V-encoded cysteine to the conserved J-encoded phenylalanine. In an earlier analysis of more than 550 of the donors, sequences lacking an unambiguous match to a single V gene segment were excluded. An earlier analysis of 550 to 650 of the donors classified V segments as functional when productive rearrangements were above 56.7% and as segregating when the standard deviation between donors was above 5%. A statistical classification framework was built for diagnosing cytomegalovirus status from the catalog of TCR beta chain sequences. In a later analysis, V and J genes were assigned by comparing TCR nucleotide sequences against IMGT/GENE-DB human TR gene sequences. A later analysis assigned CDR3 sequences and most-parsimonious VDJ recombination scenarios with the TCRdist pipeline. In a later analysis, each TCR beta chain was defined by its CDR3 amino acid sequence together with its V-gene family, and reads without a unique V-gene family were excluded. As a way to deal with suspected cross-contamination and a sequencing artifact, a later analysis dropped hundreds of nucleotide sequences that were highly shared and had low generation probability. In a later analysis, a clonal expansion index for each public chain was calculated from normalized within-repertoire ranks of inferred template counts. In a later analysis, generation probabilities were computed using a VDJ recombination model fitted to out-of-frame rearrangements, and the results were checked against IGoR. In a later analysis, hypergeometric tests were used to score TCR-TCR, TCR-HLA and TCR-CMV co-occurrence, with a repertoire-size bias correction applied to TCR pairs. False discovery rates were estimated in a later analysis by permuting HLA or CMV assignments 20 times. In a later analysis, co-occurring TCRs were grouped with DBSCAN, and TCRdist sequence similarity was added when clustering was performed within HLA-allele-positive subsets. Co-occurrence clustering excluded repertoires with fewer than 30,000 or more than 120,000 public chains, plus five with anomalous nucleotide sharing. This is the immuneACCESS table as TCRdb keeps it, with only in-frame sequences that have V and J called. A part of the clones is gone; compared with another copy, unresolved V genes explain less than half, and the rest is unexplained. Clone size and V and J calls were adopted from that table, with D and trimming inferred from the DNA. The sample records about 190,000 clones, 78% of which are singletons. Roughly 6% of the sample is in the top ten clones.

Relative to germline, V is 1 base shorter and J is 1 base shorter, with 7 bases between their ends. CDR1 and CDR2, looked up from the germline V gene, are MGHRA and YSYEKL. The CDR3 starts with the cysteine, ends with the phenylalanine, and has 14 residues. CDR3 DNA only is kept here, 42 bases in frame from base 1. This receptor was obtained from a woman aged 30 to 39 in good health and CMV-seropositive. Sequences were obtained from PBMCs. The sequence joins TRBV4-1 to TRBJ1-1; confidence is insufficient to name the D gene. The DNA reads as follows: TGCGCCAGCAGCCAAGCAGGCGAGAACACTGAAGCTTTCTTT. Its protein reads: CASSQAGENTEAFF.